Described below is a single T cell receptor (beta chain) sequence and its context. This clonotype was counted between two and nine times. Its antigen is not yet known. No base qualities exist here, and no much larger clone lies one base off it. Profiling of TCR beta VDJ combinations and CDR3 sequences used genomic DNA as the template. An Illumina HiSeq 2000 was used for TCR repertoire sequencing. On the study's bioinformatics: TRBV/TRBJ rearrangement plots, CDR3 size and DJ length profiles, and Simpson's diversity index were used to evaluate the repertoires. The most abundant DNA sequence in the deep sequencing data was defined as the immunodominant clone. CDR3 amino acid sequences were checked for sharing between subjects and were compared against published repertoires and the VDJdb database. TCRdb reanalyzed the raw reads on its own, using fastp at Q25 for trimming and MiXCR for clone calling, and kept in-frame beta chains. Every CDR3 protein is listed once, alongside the most common genes and DNA of its rows. What appears here as the V and J calls and clone size reflects TCRdb's work, not the paper's. The sample contains approximately 170,000 distinct CDR3 sequences, around half of them found a single time. 3.2% of the sample goes to the ten largest clones.

These data belong to a study of CD8+CD57+ T cells in acquired aplastic anemia (dated by TCRdb to 2017 to 2018). About the investigation overall: On average, sorted CD4+ and CD8+ cells yielded approximately 3 ug of extracted DNA, with a range of about 0.17 to 27.4 ug. A CD8+CD57+ expansion meant a frequency higher than the mean frequency seen in healthy subjects. Beyond this particular receptor, the publication reports: Although roughly 29 CD8+ CDR3 sequences were shared by patients and controls, these sequences appeared highly expressed in patients and within the immunodominant clones of patients. No significant difference in CD8+ Simpson's diversity was found between patients and healthy controls (P=0.060).

Flow cytometry had shown CD8+CD57+ cell expansion in the patients selected for sequencing. Every patient had severe acquired aplastic anemia, diagnosed using the International Study of Aplastic Anemia and Agranulocytosis and Camitta criteria. No patient had received any therapy when blood was sampled. In the study, sorted CD4+ and CD8+ blood T cells from patients with severe aplastic anemia and from healthy subjects underwent deep sequencing of TCR repertoires. In the USA, patient enrollment took place under clinicaltrials.gov protocols 00001620, 01623167, 00001397, 00071045, 00081523 and 00961064. Ficoll-Paque density gradient centrifugation was used to isolate peripheral blood mononuclear cells. Before DNA extraction, CD4+ and CD8+ T cells were sorted with FACS or magnetic beads. This sequence originates from a human donor with aplastic anemia. Sequencing was done on a sample of sorted CD4+, CD8+, or CD8+CD57+ T cells (not recorded which) from PBMCs.

The CDR3 region reads CASSTGTGRNEQFF. In nucleotide form, the sequence is TGTGCCAGCAGCACCGGGACAGGGCGCAATGAGCAGTTCTTC. The receptor chain draws on TRBV11-1 and TRBJ2-1; a stretch of 9 junction bases matches TRBD1. CDR3 length: 14 amino acids, cysteine to phenylalanine. Of the read, only the CDR3 DNA is kept; its 42 bases are in frame from base 1. Here V drops 5 bases and J drops 6 bases, and the junction holds 5 bases not matched to any gene. The germline V gene (reference sequence) provides CDR1 SGHAT and CDR2 FQDESV.